These 7 T cell receptor beta chains came from one sample sequenced in a study of identical twins. TCRdb independently ran MiXCR on the 5' RACE reads; one entry per CDR3 protein. The table records about 520,000 distinct CDR3 sequences, around 20% of them present only once. The sample was also reused in another study, on T cells expressing NK-cell markers.

The sample was CD4+ T cells sorted from blood. These receptors all come from a woman aged 18-29 years in good health.

This chain joins TRBV2 and TRBJ2-1; D ambiguous. Germline loops: CDR1 SNHLY, CDR2 FYNNEI. The V and J ends lost 2 bases and 4 bases respectively, with 15 bases between them. The CDR3 length is 16 residues. The DNA of the CDR3 is TGTGCCAGCAGTGAACGTTGGCTCCCTGGTTACAATGAGCAGTTCTTC. This translates into CASSERWLPGYNEQFF.

The rearrangement links TRBV7-2 to TRBJ2-7; D gene ambiguous. The CDR3 contains 13 residues. V was clipped by 5 bases and J by 6 bases, with 14 bases between them. Germline assignment: CDR1 SGHTA and CDR2 FQGNSA. CDR3 region: CASSPIVAGEQYF. The CDR3 DNA is TGTGCCAGCAGCCCGATAGTAGCTGGCGAGCAGTACTTC.

The chain couples TRBV12-3 or TRBV12-4 to TRBJ2-3; D not certain. CDR3 length equals 12 residues. Trimming took off 6 bases at V and 5 bases at J, with 9 bases between the two ends. CDR3 protein: CASSTSRDTQYF. Written as DNA, the CDR3 is TGTGCCAGCAGCACCTCACGAGATACGCAGTATTTT.

This clonotype was picked up one time. The V call is TRBV2, the J call TRBJ2-1, with a weak D call TRBD2 (6 bases). This CDR3 spans 13 amino acids. The germline CDR1 and CDR2 sequences are SNHLY and FYNNEI. Between the trimmed V and J ends, which lost 10 bases and 1 base, there was a span of 11 bases. CDR3 in DNA: TGTGCCACGGGACTGGAGTCCTACAATGAGCAGTTCTTC. This codes for CATGLESYNEQFF.

This clonotype occurred a few times. This chain uses TRBV2 with TRBJ2-7; TRBD2 matches at 8 bases. Trimming took 8 bases from V and 3 from J; bases not matched to a gene: 12. CDR1 and CDR2 from the germline V gene are SNHLY and FYNNEI. The CDR3 runs 15 residues. The CDR3 DNA reads as TGTGCCAGCGCCTGGAGTACTAGCGGTGGCTACGAGCAGTACTTC. Its protein product is CASAWSTSGGYEQYF.

The chain is built from TRBV12-3 or TRBV12-4 and TRBJ1-3; no reliable D call. V dropped 3 bases and J dropped 5 bases, with 11 bases sitting between them. This CDR3 is built from 14 residues. Here the CDR3 reads CASSLGGSRNTIYF. The CDR3 nucleotides read TGTGCCAGCAGTTTGGGCGGTTCCCGAAACACCATATATTTT.

The table lists this clonotype with a few counts. V gene TRBV5-1 combines with J gene TRBJ1-1, with D unclear. There are 12 residues in the CDR3. CDR1 is SGHRS, CDR2 YFSETQ, per germline. Trimming removed 2 bases from V and 9 bases from J, with 11 bases in between. In DNA, the CDR3 is TGCGCCAGCAGCTTCAACGACGGAAAAGCTTTCTTT. This encodes CASSFNDGKAFF.